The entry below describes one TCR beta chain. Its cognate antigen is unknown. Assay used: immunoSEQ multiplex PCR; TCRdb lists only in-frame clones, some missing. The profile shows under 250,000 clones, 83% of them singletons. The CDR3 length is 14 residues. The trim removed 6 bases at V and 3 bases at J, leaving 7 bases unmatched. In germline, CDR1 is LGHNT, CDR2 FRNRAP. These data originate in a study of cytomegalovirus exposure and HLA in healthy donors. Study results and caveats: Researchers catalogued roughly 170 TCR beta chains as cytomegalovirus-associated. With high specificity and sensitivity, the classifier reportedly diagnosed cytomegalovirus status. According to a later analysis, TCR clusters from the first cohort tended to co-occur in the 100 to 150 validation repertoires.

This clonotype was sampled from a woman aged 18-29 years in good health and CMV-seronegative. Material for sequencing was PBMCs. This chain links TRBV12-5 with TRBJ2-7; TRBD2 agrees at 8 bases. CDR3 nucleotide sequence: TGTGCTAGTGGCCGGGGGGGGGCTTACTACGAGCAGTACTTC. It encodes CASGRGGAYYEQYF.